The entry that follows covers one T cell receptor beta chain sequence. The data belong to a study of blood T cell repertoires in COVID-19. In the source study's methods: The assay estimated nucleated cells by amplifying reference gene primers. Generated by immunoSEQ multiplex PCR, the TCRdb table keeps only in-frame clones and is missing some. The V and J calls and clone size are taken from that table; D and trimming were inferred from the DNA. The sample lists about 200,000 clones, 80% to 85% occurring once. The sample taken for sequencing was peripheral blood. The origin of this receptor is a woman in her seventies with COVID-19, enrolled during active disease.

In DNA, the CDR3 is TGTGCCAGCAGTTTGTTGACAGGGTATAGCAATCAGCCCCAGCATTTT. Its translation is CASSLLTGYSNQPQHF. The chain uses TRBV28 and TRBJ1-5; 7 bases agree with TRBD1. Germline values: CDR1 MDHEN, CDR2 SYDVKM. J was trimmed by 0 bases and V by 3 bases; bases with no gene match: 5. This CDR3 spans 16 amino acids.